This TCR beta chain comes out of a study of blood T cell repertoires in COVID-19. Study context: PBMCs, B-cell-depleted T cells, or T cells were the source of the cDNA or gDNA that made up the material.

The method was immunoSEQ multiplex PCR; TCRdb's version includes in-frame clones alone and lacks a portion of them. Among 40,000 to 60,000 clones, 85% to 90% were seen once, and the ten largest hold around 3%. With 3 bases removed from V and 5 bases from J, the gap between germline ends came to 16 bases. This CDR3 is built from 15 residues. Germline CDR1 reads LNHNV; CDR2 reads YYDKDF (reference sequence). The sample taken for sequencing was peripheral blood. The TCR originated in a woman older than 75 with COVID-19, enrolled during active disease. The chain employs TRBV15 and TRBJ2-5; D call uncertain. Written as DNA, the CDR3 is TGTGCCACCAGCAGTGGGCTGACGGTGCCGGAGACCCAGTACTTC. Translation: CATSSGLTVPETQYF.